This T cell receptor beta chain was found in a study of T cells after yellow fever vaccination. Germline lookup yields CDR1 KGHDR and CDR2 SFDVKD. The ends lost 4 bases at V and 0 bases at J; junction bases unmatched: 2. This CDR3 has 15 residues. MiXCR, applied by TCRdb to the 5' RACE reads, yields one record per CDR3 protein. This table has about 170,000 distinct CDR3 sequences, approximately 11% appearing once. This clonotype was observed a handful of times. This sequence originates from a man younger than 30 who received the YFV17D yellow fever vaccine. The material was CD8+ T cells sorted from PBMCs, obtained 15 days after the yellow fever booster vaccination. V and J are TRBV24-1 and TRBJ2-3; 8 nucleotides align to TRBD1. The CDR3 sequence is CATSERDRSTDTQYF. CDR3 nucleotides: TGTGCCACCAGTGAGCGGGACAGGAGCACAGATACGCAGTATTTT.